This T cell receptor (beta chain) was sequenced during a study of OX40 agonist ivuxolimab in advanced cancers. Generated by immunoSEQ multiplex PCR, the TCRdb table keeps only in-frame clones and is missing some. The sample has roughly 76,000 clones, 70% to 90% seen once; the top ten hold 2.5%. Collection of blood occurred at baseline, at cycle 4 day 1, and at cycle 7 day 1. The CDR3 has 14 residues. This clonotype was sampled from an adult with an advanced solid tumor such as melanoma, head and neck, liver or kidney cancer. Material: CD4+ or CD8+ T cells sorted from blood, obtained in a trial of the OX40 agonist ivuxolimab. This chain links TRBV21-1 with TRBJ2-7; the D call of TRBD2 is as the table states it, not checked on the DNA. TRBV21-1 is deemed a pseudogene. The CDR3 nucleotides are TGTGCCAGCAGCCCGAAGCGGGGGGCCTACGAGCAGTACTTC. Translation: CASSPKRGAYEQYF.